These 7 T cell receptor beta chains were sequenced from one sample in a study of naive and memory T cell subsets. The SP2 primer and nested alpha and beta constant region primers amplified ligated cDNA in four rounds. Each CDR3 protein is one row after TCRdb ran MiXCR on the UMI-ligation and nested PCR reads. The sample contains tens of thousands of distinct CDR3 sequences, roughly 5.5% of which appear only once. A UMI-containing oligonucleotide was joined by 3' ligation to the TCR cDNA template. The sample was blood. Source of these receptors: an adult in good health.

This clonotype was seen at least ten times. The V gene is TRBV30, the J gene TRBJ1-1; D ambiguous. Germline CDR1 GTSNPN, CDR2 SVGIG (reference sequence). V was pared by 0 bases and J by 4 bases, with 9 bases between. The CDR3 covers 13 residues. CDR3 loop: CAWSVQISTEAFF. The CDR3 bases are TGTGCCTGGAGTGTACAGATAAGCACTGAAGCTTTCTTT.

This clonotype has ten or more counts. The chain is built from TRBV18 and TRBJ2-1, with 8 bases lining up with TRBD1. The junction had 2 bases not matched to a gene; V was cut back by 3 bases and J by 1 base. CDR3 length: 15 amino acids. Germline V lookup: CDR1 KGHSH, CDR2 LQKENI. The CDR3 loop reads CASSPGTGSYNEQFF. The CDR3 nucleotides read TGTGCCAGCTCACCCGGGACAGGATCCTACAATGAGCAGTTCTTC. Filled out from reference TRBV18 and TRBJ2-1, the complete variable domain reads NAGVMQNPRHLVRRRGQEARLRCSPMKGHSHVYWYRQLPEEGLKFMVYLQKENIIDESGMPKERFSAEFPKEGPSILRIQQVVRGDSAAYFCASSPGTGSYNEQFFGPGTRLTVL.

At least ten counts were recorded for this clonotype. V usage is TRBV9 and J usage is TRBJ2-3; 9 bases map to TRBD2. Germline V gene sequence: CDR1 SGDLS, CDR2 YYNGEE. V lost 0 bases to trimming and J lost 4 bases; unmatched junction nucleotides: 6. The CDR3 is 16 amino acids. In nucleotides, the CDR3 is TGTGCCAGCAGCGTAGAAGCGGGAGGACGGGCAGATACGCAGTATTTT. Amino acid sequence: CASSVEAGGRADTQYF.

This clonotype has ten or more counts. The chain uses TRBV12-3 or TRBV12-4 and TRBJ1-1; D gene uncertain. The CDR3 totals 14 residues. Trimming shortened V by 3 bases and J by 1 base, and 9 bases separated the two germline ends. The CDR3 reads CASSLGSANTEAFF. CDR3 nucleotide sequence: TGTGCCAGCAGTTTGGGCAGCGCGAACACTGAAGCTTTCTTT.

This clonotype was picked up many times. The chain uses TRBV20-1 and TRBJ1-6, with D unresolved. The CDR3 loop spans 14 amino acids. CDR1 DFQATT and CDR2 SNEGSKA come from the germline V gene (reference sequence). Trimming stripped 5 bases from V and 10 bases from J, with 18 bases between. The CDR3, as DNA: TGCAGTGCTCAAGGGTGGACGAGCGGCTCACCCCTCCACTTT. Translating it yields CSAQGWTSGSPLHF.

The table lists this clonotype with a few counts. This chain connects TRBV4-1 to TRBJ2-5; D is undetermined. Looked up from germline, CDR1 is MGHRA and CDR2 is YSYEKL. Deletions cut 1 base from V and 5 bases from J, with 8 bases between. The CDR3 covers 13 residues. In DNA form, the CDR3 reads TGCGCCAGCAGCCAAGTACTGGGGGAGACCCAGTACTTC. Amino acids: CASSQVLGETQYF.

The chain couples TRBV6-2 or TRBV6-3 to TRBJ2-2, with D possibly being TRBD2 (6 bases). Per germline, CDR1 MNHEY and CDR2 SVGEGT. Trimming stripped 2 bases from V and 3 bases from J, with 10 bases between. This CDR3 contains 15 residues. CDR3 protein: CASSYPGADTGELFF. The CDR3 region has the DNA TGTGCCAGCAGTTACCCGGGAGCAGACACCGGGGAGCTGTTTTTT.